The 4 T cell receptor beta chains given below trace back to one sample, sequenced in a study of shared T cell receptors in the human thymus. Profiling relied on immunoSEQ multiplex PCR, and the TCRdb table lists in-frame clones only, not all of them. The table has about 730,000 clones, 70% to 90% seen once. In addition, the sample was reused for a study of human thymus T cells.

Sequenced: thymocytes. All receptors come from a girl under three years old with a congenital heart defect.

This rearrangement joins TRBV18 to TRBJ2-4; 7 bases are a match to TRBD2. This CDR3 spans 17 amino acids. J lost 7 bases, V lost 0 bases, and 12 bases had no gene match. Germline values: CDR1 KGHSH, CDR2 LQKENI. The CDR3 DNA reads TGTGCCAGCTCACCACCAGGGCCGGGGCCCGGGGGGAACATTCAGTACTTC. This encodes CASSPPGPGPGGNIQYF.

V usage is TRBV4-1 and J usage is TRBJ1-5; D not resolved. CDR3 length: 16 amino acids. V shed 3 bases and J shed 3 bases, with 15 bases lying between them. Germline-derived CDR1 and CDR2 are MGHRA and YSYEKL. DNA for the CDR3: TGCGCCAGCAGCCACCCCGGGCGGAGGATCAATCAGCCCCAGCATTTT. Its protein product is CASSHPGRRINQPQHF.

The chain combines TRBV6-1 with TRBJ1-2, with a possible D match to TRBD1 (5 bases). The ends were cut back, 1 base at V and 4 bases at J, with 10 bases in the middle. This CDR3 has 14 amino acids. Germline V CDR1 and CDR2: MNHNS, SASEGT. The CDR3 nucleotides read TGTGCCAGCAGTGAAGAGGTCAGGGCCTATGGCTACACCTTC. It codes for CASSEEVRAYGYTF.

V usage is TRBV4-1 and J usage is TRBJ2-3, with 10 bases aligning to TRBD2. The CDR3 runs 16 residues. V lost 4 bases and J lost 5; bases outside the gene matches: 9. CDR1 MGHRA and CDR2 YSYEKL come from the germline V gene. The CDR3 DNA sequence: TGCGCCAGCAGCCGAGGGACTAGCGATTTTGGAGATACGCAGTATTTT. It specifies CASSRGTSDFGDTQYF.